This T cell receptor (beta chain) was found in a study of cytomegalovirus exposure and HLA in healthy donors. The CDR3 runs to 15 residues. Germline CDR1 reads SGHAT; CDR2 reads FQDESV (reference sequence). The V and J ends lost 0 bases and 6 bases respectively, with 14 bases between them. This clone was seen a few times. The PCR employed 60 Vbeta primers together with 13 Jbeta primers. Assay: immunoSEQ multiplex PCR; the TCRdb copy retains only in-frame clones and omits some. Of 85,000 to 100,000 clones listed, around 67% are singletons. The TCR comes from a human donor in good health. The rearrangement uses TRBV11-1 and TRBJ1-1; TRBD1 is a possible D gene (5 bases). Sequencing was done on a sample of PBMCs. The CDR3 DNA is TGTGCCAGCAGCTTAGCTTCAGGGCGACGGGCTGAAGCTTTCTTT. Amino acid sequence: CASSLASGRRAEAFF.